The TCR beta chain under discussion was sequenced for a study of cytomegalovirus exposure and HLA in healthy donors. Study observations and caveats: TRBV6-2, TRBV6-3 and other indistinguishable V segments were excluded.

For this clone: The antigen is not known.

The CDR3 runs 15 residues. With V trimmed by 5 bases and J by 7 bases, 12 bases remained unmatched. Germline V gene data show CDR1 as SNHLY and CDR2 as FYNNEI. PCR amplification relied on 60 Vbeta primers (plus 13 Jbeta primers). Measured with immunoSEQ multiplex PCR; TCRdb has only the in-frame clones, and not every one. The sample has roughly 110,000 clones, about 84% seen once; the top ten hold about 2.2%. V and J are TRBV2 and TRBJ2-3; TRBD1 aligns across 7 bases. The material sequenced was PBMCs. The TCR comes from a man aged 25 to 45 in good health and CMV-seronegative. The CDR3 nucleotides read TGTGCCAGCAGTCCTACTCGACAGGGACCGAATACGCAGTATTTT. Translation gives CASSPTRQGPNTQYF.